The 5 T cell receptor beta chains reported below all come from one sample, sequenced in a study of T cells in localized non-small cell lung cancer. Profiling relied on immunoSEQ multiplex PCR, and the TCRdb table lists in-frame clones only, not all of them. The sample has 15,000 to 20,000 clones; more than 75% are singletons. The sample was peripheral blood, taken before any cancer treatment. The receptors shown here come from a male donor older than 55 with stage I lung adenocarcinoma.

The rearrangement joins TRBV18 to TRBJ1-1; 7 bases map to TRBD1. Germline CDR1 KGHSH, CDR2 LQKENI. The V and J ends lost 6 bases and 1 base, in that order; junction bases with no gene match: 5. The CDR3 totals 14 residues. Here the CDR3 DNA reads TGTGCCAGCTCGACGGACAGGAGGAACACTGAAGCTTTCTTT. Translated: CASSTDRRNTEAFF.

This chain joins TRBV7-9 and TRBJ2-2; 8 nucleotides match TRBD1. The germline V gene encodes CDR1 SEHNR and CDR2 FQNEAQ (reference sequence). J lost 2 bases, V lost 8 bases, and 4 bases had no gene match. The CDR3 is 14 residues long. Here the CDR3 reads CASRGTGNTGELFF. In DNA, the CDR3 is TGTGCCAGCCGCGGGACAGGCAACACCGGGGAGCTGTTTTTT.

The chain employs TRBV27 and TRBJ1-1, with D possibly TRBD1 on 5 matching bases. Germline V gene lookup returns CDR1 MNHEY and CDR2 SMNVEV (reference sequence). V dropped 5 bases and J dropped 4 bases, with 23 bases sitting between them. The CDR3 is 17 residues long. Written as DNA, the CDR3 is TGTGCCAGCAGTCCCCTGCGGGGGGACCACGCAAGCACTGAAGCTTTCTTT. Protein: CASSPLRGDHASTEAFF.

The chain couples TRBV5-5 to TRBJ2-1; 7 positions match TRBD2. Germline CDR1 and CDR2: SGHKS and YYEKEE (reference sequence). The CDR3 has 12 residues. J lost 10 bases, V lost 4 bases, and 5 bases had no gene match. The CDR3 sequence is CASSVRDYEQFF. CDR3 nucleotides: TGTGCCAGCAGCGTACGGGACTACGAGCAGTTCTTC.

This clone was seen more than once but under ten times. This chain uses TRBV5-1 with TRBJ1-1; D perhaps matches TRBD1 (5 bases). The V end lost 0 bases, the J end lost 3 bases, and 9 bases lay between the germline ends. There are 14 residues in the CDR3. Germline V gene sequence: CDR1 SGHRS, CDR2 YFSETQ. The CDR3 sequence: CASSLAGWDTEAFF. The CDR3 DNA reads as TGCGCCAGCAGCTTGGCAGGGTGGGACACTGAAGCTTTCTTT.